These 11 T cell receptor beta chains came from one sample sequenced in a study of T cell responses to AZD1222 COVID-19 vaccine. Assay: immunoSEQ multiplex PCR; the TCRdb copy retains only in-frame clones and omits some. The repertoire includes approximately 89,000 clones, about 90% of them detected once, and roughly 4.5% sits in the top ten. The starting material was peripheral blood, obtained on day 0 of MenACWY control vaccination. These receptors came from an adult in good health.

The genes are TRBV3-1 (or the pseudogene TRBV3-2) and TRBJ1-2; D unclear. V was pared by 0 bases and J by 4 bases, with 9 bases between. The CDR3 is 14 amino acids. Germline CDR1 is LGHDT and CDR2 is YNNKEL (reference sequence). The CDR3 reads CASSQEGSGYGYTF. CDR3 sequence (DNA): TGTGCCAGCAGCCAAGAAGGGTCGGGCTATGGCTACACCTTC.

The chain is built from TRBV7-9 and TRBJ2-7; 7 bases match TRBD2. Per germline, CDR1 SEHNR and CDR2 FQNEAQ (reference sequence). V dropped 3 bases and J dropped 6; count of bases not matched to a gene: 2. The CDR3 totals 12 residues. The CDR3 sequence: CASSFGTTEQYF. CDR3 in DNA: TGTGCCAGCAGCTTCGGGACTACCGAGCAGTACTTC.

V and J are TRBV7-9 and TRBJ1-6; no definite D call. The germline gives CDR1 SEHNR, CDR2 FQNEAQ (reference sequence). This CDR3 contains 15 residues. Trimming shortened V by 0 bases and J by 7 bases, and 10 bases separated the two germline ends. CDR3 bases: TGTGCCAGCAGCTTAGCCAGAGCGTCGAATTCACCCCTCCACTTT. This encodes CASSLARASNSPLHF.

A single count supports this clone. The chain recombines TRBV3-1 (or the pseudogene TRBV3-2) with TRBJ1-3; a possible D gene is TRBD1 (6 bases). Looked up from germline, CDR1 is LGHDT and CDR2 is YNNKEL (reference sequence). This CDR3 contains 15 residues. The ends were cut back, 4 bases at V and 2 bases at J, with 12 bases in the middle. The CDR3 is CASSLGQHPGNTIYF. The DNA for the CDR3 is TGTGCCAGCAGCCTAGGACAGCATCCTGGAAACACCATATATTTT.

The chain links TRBV5-4 to TRBJ2-7; possible D gene TRBD2, 6 bases. V was shortened by 0 bases and J by 2 bases, with 9 bases between the two germline ends. Germline V gene sequence: CDR1 SGHNT, CDR2 YYREEE (reference sequence). The CDR3 has 14 amino acids. In DNA, the CDR3 is TGTGCCAGCAGCTTGGGGGGGAGGCCCTACGAGCAGTACTTC. This translates into CASSLGGRPYEQYF. The entire variable domain, with the rest obtained from reference TRBV5-4 and TRBJ2-7, is as follows: ETGVTQSPTHLIKTRGQQVTLRCSSQSGHNTVSWYQQALGQGPQFIFQYYREEENGRGNFPPRFSGLQFPNYSSELNVNALELDDSALYLCASSLGGRPYEQYFGPGTRLTVT.

The rearrangement joins TRBV27 to TRBJ2-1; D might be TRBD2 (6 bases). CDR3 length: 15 residues. Between the trimmed V and J ends, which lost 3 bases and 3 bases, there was a span of 12 bases. CDR1 is MNHEY and CDR2 is SMNVEV in the germline V gene (reference sequence). CDR3 protein: CASSLSGRIYNEQFF. As DNA, the CDR3 is TGTGCCAGCAGTTTGAGCGGGCGAATCTACAATGAGCAGTTCTTC.

The chain has TRBV29-1 and TRBJ2-7; TRBD1 matches 7 bases. J lost 5 bases, V lost 6 bases, and 10 bases had no gene match. The germline V gene encodes CDR1 SQVTM and CDR2 ANQGSEA. This CDR3 region has 13 residues. The CDR3 DNA reads TGCAGCGTGTGCCCCACAGGGGCCCACGAGCAGTACTTC. Translating gives CSVCPTGAHEQYF.

V and J are TRBV25-1 and TRBJ1-2; no reliable D call. The V and J ends lost 4 bases and 8 bases respectively, with 8 bases between them. The CDR3 contains 11 residues. In germline, CDR1 is MGHDK, CDR2 SYGVNS. This CDR3 is CASSGEWGYTF. CDR3 bases: TGTGCCAGCAGTGGGGAGTGGGGCTACACCTTC.

This clone appeared once. This sample also contains other DNA sequences that code for the same CDR3. J is TRBJ2-3 and V is TRBV19, with 11 positions matching TRBD2. Germline CDR1 and CDR2: LNHDA and SQIVND (reference sequence). J lost 5 bases, V lost 3 bases, and 4 bases had no gene match. The CDR3 totals 15 residues. CDR3 residues: CASSITSGSLDTQYF. In DNA, the CDR3 is TGTGCCAGTAGTATCACTAGCGGGAGTTTAGATACGCAGTATTTT.

The rearrangement uses TRBV5-1 and TRBJ1-1, with unresolved D. The CDR3 extends over 14 amino acids. With 4 bases removed from V and 0 bases from J, the gap between germline ends came to 10 bases. From germline, CDR1 is SGHRS and CDR2 YFSETQ. CDR3 sequence (DNA): TGCGCCAGCAGCGATCTTAACGTGAACACTGAAGCTTTCTTT. Translated: CASSDLNVNTEAFF.

The J gene is TRBJ2-1, the V gene TRBV5-4; the D is unclear. Germline assignment: CDR1 SGHNT and CDR2 YYREEE (reference sequence). CDR3 length equals 16 residues. Deletions cut 3 bases from V and 7 bases from J, with 20 bases between. In DNA, the CDR3 is TGTGCCAGCAGCTCGGCGCTCGGGTCTGGGCGAAATGAGCAGTTCTTC. This translates into CASSSALGSGRNEQFF.